This passage covers 5 T cell receptor beta chains from one sample sequenced in a study of blood T cells in healthy people across ages. Then a second PCR, running roughly 6 to 12 cycles, was carried out with a sample-barcoded 5' primer and a J-beta primer mix. Via MiXCR, TCRdb re-called the 5' RACE reads, giving one row per CDR3 protein. The table shows 1,300,000 or so distinct CDR3 sequences, with around 59% occurring only once. What was sequenced was blood. These receptor sequences come from a man aged 18 to 29 in good health.

The gene calls are TRBV5-1 and TRBJ2-5, with D unresolved. The CDR3 has 14 residues. V lost 0 bases and J 5 bases, leaving 11 bases between the germline ends. In germline, CDR1 is SGHRS, CDR2 YFSETQ. CDR3 region: CASSLVAGRETQYF. CDR3 DNA sequence: TGCGCCAGCAGCTTGGTGGCTGGAAGGGAGACCCAGTACTTC.

V and J are TRBV7-8 and TRBJ1-6; possibly TRBD1 for D (5 bases). CDR3 length: 14 amino acids. V lost 5 bases and J 7 bases, leaving 12 bases between the germline ends. The germline V gene has CDR1 SGHVS and CDR2 FQNEAQ. CDR3 residues: CASSKREGNSPLHF. Written as DNA, the CDR3 is TGTGCCAGCAGCAAAAGAGAGGGGAATTCACCCCTCCACTTT.

The gene calls are TRBV7-2 and TRBJ2-7; TRBD2 aligns across 12 bases. CDR1 is SGHTA and CDR2 is FQGNSA in the germline V gene. V was clipped by 5 bases and J by 3 bases; unmatched bases: 5. The CDR3 is made up of 15 amino acids. The CDR3 region has the DNA TGTGCCAGCAGCCACAGGACTAGCGGGATCTACGAGCAGTACTTC. Amino acid sequence: CASSHRTSGIYEQYF.

CDR3 in amino acids: CASSQERGGSNQPQHF. In nucleotides, the CDR3 is TGCGCCAGCAGCCAAGAGCGCGGGGGAAGCAATCAGCCCCAGCATTTT. The genes are TRBV4-1 and TRBJ1-5; D is possibly TRBD1 (5 bases). The CDR3 loop spans 16 amino acids. Trimming removed 0 bases from V and 1 base from J, with 10 bases in between. Looked up from germline, CDR1 is MGHRA and CDR2 is YSYEKL.

This chain connects TRBV12-5 to TRBJ1-2; 9 nucleotides line up with TRBD1. Germline trimming cut 7 bases from V and 10 bases from J; bases unmatched to any gene: 7. Germline V gene lookup returns CDR1 LGHNT and CDR2 FRNRAP. The CDR3 consists of 12 residues. The CDR3 loop reads CASARDRVDYTF. For the CDR3, the DNA is TGTGCTAGTGCCAGGGACAGGGTCGACTACACCTTC.